This TCR beta chain was identified during a study of blood T cell repertoires in COVID-19. Germline lookup yields CDR1 LNHDA and CDR2 SQIVND (reference sequence). The CDR3 is made up of 15 amino acids. V lost 6 bases, J lost 0 bases, and 7 bases stayed unmatched. Measured with immunoSEQ multiplex PCR; TCRdb has only the in-frame clones, and not every one. Among over 200,000 clones, just over 85% were seen once, and the ten largest hold around a sixth. V and J are TRBV19 and TRBJ1-2; 7 bases match TRBD1. The TCR originated in a man younger than 30 who had recovered from COVID-19. The sequencing input was PBMCs or T cells enriched from blood (not recorded which). CDR3 amino acids: CASSARTGSNYGYTF. CDR3 DNA: TGTGCCAGTAGCGCCCGGACAGGTTCTAACTATGGCTACACCTTC.